The rows below give T cell receptor beta chains drawn from one sample of a study of cytomegalovirus exposure and HLA in healthy donors. Sequencing was performed with immunoSEQ multiplex PCR; in TCRdb, only in-frame clones are kept and a portion is missing. The table records more than 95,000 clones, approximately 78% of them present only once. The sequencing sample was made of PBMCs. The source is a woman aged 40 to 55 in good health and CMV-seronegative. Both conserved end residues are part of each CDR3. D genes are given only for firm matches. Where a row states a size, it is once, few, many or the class of an expanded clone; other rows omit it.

D gene,J gene,clone size,V gene,CDR3 protein,CDR3 DNA
TRBD1,TRBJ2-7,NA,TRBV7-2,CASSSRQGAVEQYF,TGTGCCAGCAGCTCCCGACAGGGGGCAGTCGAGCAGTACTTC
TRBD1,TRBJ2-7,NA,TRBV5-6,CASSRDSSPNEQYF,TGTGCCAGCAGCCGGGACAGCAGTCCCAACGAGCAGTACTTC
NA,TRBJ1-4,NA,TRBV18,CASSPRGPTNEKLFF,TGTGCCAGCTCACCGCGCGGGCCAACTAATGAAAAACTGTTTTTT
NA,TRBJ1-2,NA,TRBV6-1,CASKDIQGGYTF,TGTGCCAGCAAGGACATTCAAGGAGGCTACACCTTC
NA,TRBJ2-7,NA,TRBV19,CASSPPGMPYEQYF,TGTGCCAGTAGTCCCCCCGGGATGCCCTACGAGCAGTACTTC
TRBD1,TRBJ1-1,few,TRBV15,CATSREKGANTEAFF,TGTGCCACCAGCAGAGAAAAGGGGGCGAACACTGAAGCTTTCTTT
NA,TRBJ2-5,NA,TRBV19,CASSFTGQETQYF,TGTGCCAGTAGTTTCACAGGGCAAGAGACCCAGTACTTC
NA,TRBJ2-7,few,TRBV28,CASSTSGTPPWKYF,TGTGCCAGCAGTACCTCCGGGACTCCACCCTGGAAGTACTTC
TRBD1,TRBJ2-7,NA,TRBV18,CASSPPTGTGTIHEQYF,TGTGCCAGCTCACCACCTACCGGGACAGGGACGATTCACGAGCAGTACTTC
NA,TRBJ1-1,few,TRBV7-2,CASSFVGGGTEAFF,TGTGCCAGCAGCTTCGTCGGGGGGGGTACTGAAGCTTTCTTT
NA,TRBJ1-2,NA,TRBV15,CATSRDLIRGNYGYTF,TGTGCCACCAGCAGAGACCTAATCCGGGGGAACTATGGCTACACCTTC
NA,TRBJ1-4,NA,TRBV4-3,CASSPRAGRYNEKLFF,TGCGCCAGCAGCCCCAGGGCCGGCAGATATAATGAAAAACTGTTTTTT
NA,TRBJ2-7,once,TRBV28,CASRSQGTYEQYF,TGTGCCAGCAGATCACAGGGCACCTACGAGCAGTACTTC
TRBD2,TRBJ2-7,NA,TRBV7-3,CASSPGTSGSKQYF,TGTGCCAGCAGCCCCGGGACTAGCGGGAGTAAGCAGTACTTC
NA,TRBJ2-2,NA,TRBV2,CASSAQGNTGELFF,TGTGCCAGCAGTGCACAGGGAAACACCGGGGAGCTGTTTTTT